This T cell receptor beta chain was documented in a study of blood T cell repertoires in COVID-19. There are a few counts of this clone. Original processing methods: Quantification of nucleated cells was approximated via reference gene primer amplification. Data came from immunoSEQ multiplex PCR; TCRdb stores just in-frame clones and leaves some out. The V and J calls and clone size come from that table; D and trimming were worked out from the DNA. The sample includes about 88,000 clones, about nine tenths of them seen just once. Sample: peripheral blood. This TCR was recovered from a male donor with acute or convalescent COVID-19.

The CDR3: CASSQAGQPQHF. In DNA form, the CDR3 reads TGTGCCAGCAGCCAAGCGGGGCAGCCCCAGCATTTT. The chain links TRBV14 to TRBJ1-5; D gene ambiguous. CDR3 length: 12 residues. V gave up 1 base and J gave up 7 bases, with 5 bases separating them. In germline, CDR1 is SGHDN, CDR2 FVKESK.